Listed below are T cell receptor beta chains from one sample, sequenced in a study of cytomegalovirus exposure and HLA in healthy donors. Only in-frame clones appear in the TCRdb table, and some are missing; sequencing was by immunoSEQ multiplex PCR. Of roughly 100,000 clones in the sample, about 79% were seen once. What was sequenced was PBMCs. Receptors originate from a man aged 50-59 years in good health and CMV-seronegative. The CDR3 runs from the conserved cysteine through the conserved F or W. A D gene is named only where the DNA matches it firmly. Expanded clones are given a class, and other clones once, few, many or no size at all.

v_call: TRBV7-3; clone_size: .; d_call: .; j_call: TRBJ2-5; cdr3_nt: TGTGCCAGCAGCTTAGGAGGTCTGGCGGGAGAGACCCAGTACTTC; cdr3_aa: CASSLGGLAGETQYF
v_call: TRBV10-2; clone_size: .; d_call: TRBD1; j_call: TRBJ1-3; cdr3_nt: TGCGCCAGCAGTGAGTTTTCCCCGGGACAGAGGATCACCTCTGGAAACACCATATATTTT; cdr3_aa: CASSEFSPGQRITSGNTIYF
v_call: TRBV6-5; clone_size: once; d_call: TRBD2; j_call: TRBJ2-7; cdr3_nt: TGTGCCAGCAGTTACTCGCGAACTAGCGGTCCCTACGAGCAGTACTTC; cdr3_aa: CASSYSRTSGPYEQYF
v_call: TRBV19; clone_size: .; d_call: .; j_call: TRBJ1-2; cdr3_nt: TGTGCCAGTCGGGGGGCTGAGTACTATGGCTACACCTTC; cdr3_aa: CASRGAEYYGYTF
v_call: TRBV5-1; clone_size: .; d_call: TRBD2; j_call: TRBJ2-2; cdr3_nt: TGCGCCAGCAGCTCTCGGGGCGGGACTAGTACCGGGGAGCTGTTTTTT; cdr3_aa: CASSSRGGTSTGELFF
v_call: TRBV7-8; clone_size: .; d_call: .; j_call: TRBJ1-5; cdr3_nt: TGTGCCAGCAGCCCCAAGGACCGGGGATCGGGTCAGCCCCAGCATTTT; cdr3_aa: CASSPKDRGSGQPQHF
v_call: TRBV7-2; clone_size: .; d_call: .; j_call: TRBJ1-1; cdr3_nt: TGTGCCAGCAGCTTTAAAAAGAACACTGAAGCTTTCTTT; cdr3_aa: CASSFKKNTEAFF
v_call: TRBV6-5; clone_size: .; d_call: .; j_call: TRBJ1-5; cdr3_nt: TGTGCCAGCAGTTTGCGGGGTAGTCATCAGCCCCAGCATTTT; cdr3_aa: CASSLRGSHQPQHF
v_call: TRBV11-1; clone_size: .; d_call: TRBD1; j_call: TRBJ2-7; cdr3_nt: TGTGCCAGCAGCCCGGACAGGCTCGACGAGCAGTACTTC; cdr3_aa: CASSPDRLDEQYF
v_call: TRBV7-2; clone_size: .; d_call: .; j_call: TRBJ1-5; cdr3_nt: TGTGCCAGCAGCTACCTAAGTAATCAGCCCCAGCATTTT; cdr3_aa: CASSYLSNQPQHF
v_call: TRBV27; clone_size: .; d_call: .; j_call: TRBJ2-3; cdr3_nt: TGTGCCAGCAGTTTTATACAGGATTCAGATACGCAGTATTTT; cdr3_aa: CASSFIQDSDTQYF
v_call: TRBV27; clone_size: .; d_call: TRBD2; j_call: TRBJ2-7; cdr3_nt: TGTGCCAGCAGCCCCCGGCTACTAGCGGGAGGTTCCTACGAGCAGTACTTC; cdr3_aa: CASSPRLLAGGSYEQYF
v_call: TRBV28; clone_size: once; d_call: TRBD1; j_call: TRBJ1-2; cdr3_nt: TGTGCCAGCAGTCCCAGGGGGCGGGGCTATGGCTACACCTTC; cdr3_aa: CASSPRGRGYGYTF
v_call: TRBV7-9; clone_size: .; d_call: .; j_call: TRBJ2-3; cdr3_nt: TGTGCCAGCAGCCCCTCCGCGGGGGCGGATACGCAGTATTTT; cdr3_aa: CASSPSAGADTQYF
v_call: TRBV6-1; clone_size: .; d_call: .; j_call: TRBJ2-7; cdr3_nt: TGTGCCAGCAGGACAGTTTACCTCTCCTACGAGCAGTACTTC; cdr3_aa: CASRTVYLSYEQYF
v_call: TRBV27; clone_size: .; d_call: TRBD1; j_call: TRBJ2-7; cdr3_nt: TGTGCCAGCCTCCCCCCGGGACAGGGGGCGCGCGAGCAGTACTTC; cdr3_aa: CASLPPGQGAREQYF
v_call: TRBV19; clone_size: .; d_call: .; j_call: TRBJ2-1; cdr3_nt: TGTGCCAGTAGTATAGGGGAGGAGGGACGGCAGTTCTTC; cdr3_aa: CASSIGEEGRQFF
v_call: TRBV9; clone_size: .; d_call: .; j_call: TRBJ1-5; cdr3_nt: TGTGCCAGCAGCGAAACAGGTATTAATCAGCCCCAGCATTTT; cdr3_aa: CASSETGINQPQHF
v_call: TRBV28; clone_size: .; d_call: TRBD1; j_call: TRBJ2-4; cdr3_nt: TGTGCCAGCAGCCCCCCTGGGACAGGCAAAAACATTCAGTACTTC; cdr3_aa: CASSPPGTGKNIQYF
v_call: TRBV9; clone_size: .; d_call: .; j_call: TRBJ1-2; cdr3_nt: TGTGCCAGCAGCGCTTCGTGGGGCGCAGGGGGCTACACCTTC; cdr3_aa: CASSASWGAGGYTF
v_call: TRBV6-6; clone_size: .; d_call: .; j_call: TRBJ2-5; cdr3_nt: TGTGCCAGCAGTCATACAGGGAAACAAGAGACCCAGTACTTC; cdr3_aa: CASSHTGKQETQYF
v_call: TRBV10-1; clone_size: .; d_call: TRBD2; j_call: TRBJ2-1; cdr3_nt: TGCGCCAGCAGTGAGCCCTGTCCACCCGCATTCGATACTAGCGGGAGAACTGAGCAGTTCTTC; cdr3_aa: CASSEPCPPAFDTSGRTEQFF
v_call: TRBV7-3; clone_size: .; d_call: TRBD1; j_call: TRBJ2-1; cdr3_nt: TGTGCCAGCAGCTCCGACAGGGCAGCCTACAATGAGCAGTTCTTC; cdr3_aa: CASSSDRAAYNEQFF
v_call: TRBV7-3; clone_size: .; d_call: .; j_call: TRBJ2-7; cdr3_nt: TGTGCCAGCAGCTTAGAGGCAGGGGACTACGAGCAGTACTTC; cdr3_aa: CASSLEAGDYEQYF
v_call: TRBV18; clone_size: .; d_call: .; j_call: TRBJ2-3; cdr3_nt: TGTGCCAGCTCACCCCCACTGAGTTCCGTTACAGATACGCAGTATTTT; cdr3_aa: CASSPPLSSVTDTQYF
v_call: TRBV9; clone_size: .; d_call: TRBD1; j_call: TRBJ1-1; cdr3_nt: TGTGCCAGCAGCGTAACAGGGGTGAACACTGAAGCTTTCTTT; cdr3_aa: CASSVTGVNTEAFF
v_call: TRBV28; clone_size: once; d_call: .; j_call: TRBJ2-5; cdr3_nt: TGTGCCAGCAGTTTACCCTCACTGGCGGGACGACTAGAGGGCCAGTACTTC; cdr3_aa: CASSLPSLAGRLEGQYF
v_call: TRBV30; clone_size: .; d_call: .; j_call: TRBJ1-1; cdr3_nt: TGTGCCTGGACACGAAGGGGCCCGAACACTGAAGCTTTCTTT; cdr3_aa: CAWTRRGPNTEAFF
v_call: TRBV28; clone_size: .; d_call: TRBD1; j_call: TRBJ2-3; cdr3_nt: TGTGCCAGCAGTCCGCCGGGACAGGACATTTCTTTT; cdr3_aa: CASSPPGQDISF
v_call: TRBV7-2; clone_size: .; d_call: TRBD2; j_call: TRBJ2-1; cdr3_nt: TGTGCCAGCAGCTTCGAGCGGGAGGACGAGCAGTTCTTC; cdr3_aa: CASSFEREDEQFF
v_call: TRBV28; clone_size: .; d_call: .; j_call: TRBJ2-5; cdr3_nt: TGTGCCAGCACATCAGGGCTAGAGACCCAGTACTTC; cdr3_aa: CASTSGLETQYF
v_call: TRBV15; clone_size: .; d_call: .; j_call: TRBJ2-5; cdr3_nt: TGTGCCACCAGCAGAGGACAGGGCGGGACCCAAGAGACCCAGTACTTC; cdr3_aa: CATSRGQGGTQETQYF
v_call: TRBV7-9; clone_size: .; d_call: .; j_call: TRBJ1-5; cdr3_nt: TGTGCCAGCAGCTTAGTAGGGGGTCAGCCCCAGCATTTT; cdr3_aa: CASSLVGGQPQHF
v_call: TRBV5-1; clone_size: .; d_call: .; j_call: TRBJ2-7; cdr3_nt: TGCGCCAGCAGCTTGGCGGCGGGTAAAGGGACTTACGAGCAGTACTTC; cdr3_aa: CASSLAAGKGTYEQYF
v_call: TRBV27; clone_size: .; d_call: .; j_call: TRBJ2-3; cdr3_nt: TGTGCCAGCAGTTTAAGAGGGTCCACAGATACGCAGTATTTT; cdr3_aa: CASSLRGSTDTQYF
v_call: TRBV18; clone_size: .; d_call: TRBD1; j_call: TRBJ1-1; cdr3_nt: TGTGCCAGCTCACCCCAGGGACAGGGTGCCACTGAAGCTTTCTTT; cdr3_aa: CASSPQGQGATEAFF
v_call: TRBV6-5; clone_size: .; d_call: .; j_call: TRBJ2-7; cdr3_nt: TGTGCCAGCAGTTACCGGGGATCCTACGAGCAGTACTTC; cdr3_aa: CASSYRGSYEQYF
v_call: TRBV5-8; clone_size: .; d_call: .; j_call: TRBJ1-5; cdr3_nt: TGTGCCAGCAGCGACTTATATAGCAATCAGCCCCAGCATTTT; cdr3_aa: CASSDLYSNQPQHF
v_call: TRBV28; clone_size: .; d_call: TRBD2; j_call: TRBJ2-7; cdr3_nt: TGTGCCAGCAGTCCCTCCGGGGGGTTTCAGGAGCAGTACTTC; cdr3_aa: CASSPSGGFQEQYF
v_call: TRBV9; clone_size: .; d_call: TRBD2; j_call: TRBJ2-3; cdr3_nt: TGTGCCAGCAGCGTGTCTGGCGGGAGGGCAGATACGCAGTATTTT; cdr3_aa: CASSVSGGRADTQYF
v_call: TRBV7-9; clone_size: .; d_call: TRBD1; j_call: TRBJ2-7; cdr3_nt: TGTGCCAGCAGCTTAGGGGACAGGCACTCCTACGAGCAGTACTTC; cdr3_aa: CASSLGDRHSYEQYF
v_call: TRBV5-1; clone_size: once; d_call: TRBD1; j_call: TRBJ1-4; cdr3_nt: TGCGCCAGCAGCTGGACAGGGAGTAACGAAAAACTGTTTTTT; cdr3_aa: CASSWTGSNEKLFF
v_call: TRBV27; clone_size: .; d_call: TRBD2; j_call: TRBJ2-5; cdr3_nt: TGTGCCAGCAGTTCGGGACTAGCGGGAGGGCCGCGGGAGACCCAGTACTTC; cdr3_aa: CASSSGLAGGPRETQYF
v_call: TRBV4-3; clone_size: .; d_call: .; j_call: TRBJ1-2; cdr3_nt: TGCGCCAGCAGCCTAGGGGTCTATGGCTACACCTTC; cdr3_aa: CASSLGVYGYTF
v_call: TRBV29-1; clone_size: .; d_call: TRBD1; j_call: TRBJ2-1; cdr3_nt: TGCAGCGGCCGACAGGGACCCAATGAGCAGTTCTTC; cdr3_aa: CSGRQGPNEQFF
v_call: TRBV6-5; clone_size: .; d_call: .; j_call: TRBJ2-7; cdr3_nt: TGTGCCAGCAGTTACGGAGTCGGCTCCTACGAGCAGTACTTC; cdr3_aa: CASSYGVGSYEQYF
v_call: TRBV6-6; clone_size: .; d_call: .; j_call: TRBJ2-5; cdr3_nt: TGTGCCAGCACGTCCTCGAGGAGCCAGTACTTC; cdr3_aa: CASTSSRSQYF
v_call: TRBV4-1; clone_size: once; d_call: TRBD2; j_call: TRBJ2-5; cdr3_nt: TGCGCCAGCAGTACCACTAGCGGCGATCCCTACTTC; cdr3_aa: CASSTTSGDPYF
v_call: TRBV7-3; clone_size: .; d_call: TRBD1; j_call: TRBJ1-1; cdr3_nt: TGTGCCAGCAGCTTACGCAGGGGGCAGGCCGAAGCTTTCTTT; cdr3_aa: CASSLRRGQAEAFF
v_call: TRBV5-1; clone_size: .; d_call: TRBD1; j_call: TRBJ2-2; cdr3_nt: TGCGCCAGCAGCTTCCGGACAGGGGGCACCGGGGAGCTGTTTTTT; cdr3_aa: CASSFRTGGTGELFF
v_call: TRBV10-3; clone_size: .; d_call: .; j_call: TRBJ1-4; cdr3_nt: TGTGCCATCAGTGAGTTAGAGGACAGTCCAGAAAAACTGTTTTTT; cdr3_aa: CAISELEDSPEKLFF
v_call: TRBV7-6; clone_size: .; d_call: TRBD1; j_call: TRBJ2-7; cdr3_nt: TGTGCCAGCAGCCCTAGACAGGGAACTAGGCCCTACGAGCAGTACTTC; cdr3_aa: CASSPRQGTRPYEQYF
v_call: TRBV7-2; clone_size: .; d_call: .; j_call: TRBJ2-7; cdr3_nt: TGTGCCAGCAGCTTACCCACGGCGGCACGGAGGGACGAGCAGTACTTC; cdr3_aa: CASSLPTAARRDEQYF
v_call: TRBV6-6; clone_size: .; d_call: .; j_call: TRBJ2-3; cdr3_nt: TGTGCCAGCAGTGATCGGAGCACAGATACGCAGTATTTT; cdr3_aa: CASSDRSTDTQYF
v_call: TRBV10-3; clone_size: many; d_call: .; j_call: TRBJ2-1; cdr3_nt: TGTAGTGGGGGCGCGTCGGACTCCTACAATGAGCAGTTCTTC; cdr3_aa: CSGGASDSYNEQFF
v_call: TRBV7-8; clone_size: .; d_call: TRBD2; j_call: TRBJ2-1; cdr3_nt: TGTGCCAGCAGCTTTCTACTAGCGGGAGGGGACAATGAGCAGTTCTTC; cdr3_aa: CASSFLLAGGDNEQFF
v_call: TRBV13; clone_size: .; d_call: .; j_call: TRBJ1-3; cdr3_nt: TGTGCCAGCAGCCCCCGATTGGAGGGGATAGCTGGAAACACCATATATTTT; cdr3_aa: CASSPRLEGIAGNTIYF